This T cell receptor (beta chain) appears in the sequencing data of a study of T cell responses to AZD1222 COVID-19 vaccine. Data came from immunoSEQ multiplex PCR; TCRdb stores just in-frame clones and leaves some out. The sample carries more than 95,000 clones, around 91% recorded once. CDR3 length equals 13 residues. V lost 5 bases and J 1 base, leaving 9 bases between the germline ends. CDR1 is LNHDA and CDR2 is SQIVND in the germline V gene (reference sequence). The sequences come from peripheral blood, collected on day 0 of AZD1222 vaccination. The receptor was derived from an adult in good health. The chain couples TRBV19 to TRBJ2-7; D not resolved. CDR3 DNA sequence: TGTGCCAGTAGTTATGGTGGGTCCTACGAGCAGTACTTC. Its protein is CASSYGGSYEQYF.